This entry lists 32 T cell receptor beta chains sequenced from one sample in a study of MAIT cells during Salmonella Paratyphi A infection. Notes on the study in general: MAIT cell TRBV usage was oligoclonal, favouring TRBV20 and TRBV6, and apparently unchanged by infection.

Indicated time point: mid-infection, around enteric fever diagnosis. MAIT cells were sorted by flow cytometry as Valpha7.2+ CD161+ T cells. A single record per CDR3 protein comes from TCRdb applying MiXCR to the 5' RACE reads. The sample has 550 to 800 distinct CDR3 sequences; approximately 17% are singletons. Their antigens remain unidentified. The sample was MAIT cells from blood, taken at the middle sampling point of the challenge study. These receptors were taken from a person aged 18 to 70 who was deliberately infected with Salmonella Paratyphi A in a paratyphoid fever challenge study.

This clonotype is categorized as large. The gene calls are TRBV7-6 and TRBJ2-7; TRBD2 agrees at 7 bases. Germline V gene sequence: CDR1 SGHVS, CDR2 FNYEAQ. V gave up 5 bases and J gave up 2 bases; unmatched junction bases: 12. The CDR3 is 16 amino acids. The CDR3 coding sequence is TGTGCCAGCAGCCCGGGGGGACGGGGAATTCCCTACGAGCAGTACTTC. Translation gives CASSPGGRGIPYEQYF.

This clonotype is deemed medium-sized (0.01 to 0.1%). The chain carries TRBV5-1 and TRBJ1-1; weak D call: TRBD1 (6 bases). The germline V and J ends were trimmed by 4 bases and 0 bases, with 13 bases remaining between them. The CDR3 has 15 amino acids. Germline values: CDR1 SGHRS, CDR2 YFSETQ. The CDR3 bases are TGCGCCAGCAGCCTGTCAACAGGGTTGAACACTGAAGCTTTCTTT. It yields the protein CASSLSTGLNTEAFF.

This clonotype is categorized as large. CDR3 residues: CASSYSTSTDTQYF. For the CDR3, the DNA is TGTGCCAGCAGTTACTCGACTAGCACAGATACGCAGTATTTT. The V call is TRBV6-2 or TRBV6-3, the J call TRBJ2-3; no clear D. The CDR3 is 14 residues long. The germline gives CDR1 MNHEY, CDR2 SVGEGT. V was clipped by 0 bases and J by 0 bases, with 4 bases between them.

Relative to its sample, this clonotype is medium-sized. This chain uses TRBV20-1 with TRBJ1-6, with 7 bases identical to TRBD1. V lost 0 bases, J lost 9 bases, and 8 bases stayed unmatched. Germline values: CDR1 DFQATT, CDR2 SNEGSKA (reference sequence). The CDR3 spans 15 residues. This chain's CDR3 is CSARDGGGGSSPLHF. The CDR3 DNA follows: TGCAGTGCTAGAGATGGAGGGGGCGGCAGTTCACCCCTCCACTTT.

The J gene is TRBJ2-2, the V gene TRBV6-4, with 14 bases that match TRBD2. The length of the CDR3 is 16 residues. Germline lookup yields CDR1 MRHNA and CDR2 SNTAGT. The V segment lost 3 bases and the J segment 6 bases; nucleotides outside the gene matches: 3. The CDR3 protein is CASSERLAGGPGELFF. CDR3 bases: TGTGCCAGCAGTGAACGACTAGCGGGAGGGCCCGGGGAGCTGTTTTTT.

This clonotype was picked up many times. The DNA of the CDR3 is TGTGCCTGGAGTCGGACAGCTGAGGGCAATCAGCCCCAGCATTTT. This gives the protein CAWSRTAEGNQPQHF. The chain couples TRBV30 to TRBJ1-5, with D possibly matching TRBD1 (6 bases). In germline, CDR1 is GTSNPN, CDR2 SVGIG (reference sequence). V was pared by 2 bases and J by 2 bases, with 13 bases between. The CDR3 has 15 amino acids. Drawing the rest from reference TRBV30 and TRBJ1-5, the complete variable domain is SQTIHQWPATLVQPVGSPLSLECTVEGTSNPNLYWYRQAAGRGLQLLFYSVGIGQISSEVPQNLSASRPQDRQFILSSKKLLLSDSGFYLCAWSRTAEGNQPQHFGDGTRLSIL.

This clonotype is termed medium-sized (0.01 to 0.1%). The chain couples TRBV6-4 to TRBJ2-3; 13 nucleotides match TRBD2. The CDR3 sequence is 16 residues long. From germline, CDR1 is MRHNA and CDR2 SNTAGT. Trimming took 0 bases from V and 4 from J; bases not matched to a gene: 1. The CDR3 protein is CASSDSTSGGSDTQYF. The CDR3 bases are TGTGCCAGCAGTGACTCGACTAGCGGGGGGTCAGATACGCAGTATTTT.

In this sample, this clonotype is hyperexpanded. The chain employs TRBV29-1 and TRBJ1-6; no reliable D call. There are 14 residues in the CDR3. CDR1 and CDR2 from the germline V gene are SQVTM and ANQGSEA. V shed 6 bases and J shed 9 bases, with 18 bases lying between them. The CDR3, as DNA: TGCAGCGTGAGTACCGAAGCCGAAAGTTCACCCCTCCACTTT. Residues: CSVSTEAESSPLHF.

This clonotype was recorded once. The limits of the CDR3 on the DNA are not certain, so only TCRdb's listed CDR3 is given. V gene TRBV7-6 combines with J gene TRBJ2-1; TRBD1 is taken as the D call from the table, unchecked against the DNA. CDR1 SGHVS and CDR2 FNYEAQ come from the germline V gene. The CDR3 numbers 20 amino acids, ends counted. The CDR3: CASSFYICSARGGQNNEQFF.

By its share, this clonotype is large. The V and J genes are TRBV20-1 and TRBJ1-6; TRBD1 might be the D (6 bases). Trimming stripped 0 bases from V and 9 bases from J, with 15 bases between. Germline V gives CDR1 DFQATT, CDR2 SNEGSKA (reference sequence). This CDR3 has 15 residues. Here the CDR3 DNA reads TGCAGTGCTAGAGAGGGGGCCCTAGATTCTTCACCCCTCCACTTT. It translates to CSAREGALDSSPLHF.

In this sample, this clonotype turned up a few times. The chain combines TRBV20-1 with TRBJ2-7, with 10 bases matching TRBD1. CDR1 and CDR2 from the germline V gene are DFQATT and SNEGSKA (reference sequence). This CDR3 is 14 amino acids long. Losses at the gene ends were 6 bases for V and 4 bases for J; bases not matched to a gene: 9. CDR3 bases: TGCAGTGCCGAGCCGGGACAGGGGATTTACGAGCAGTACTTC. It translates to CSAEPGQGIYEQYF.

The chain links TRBV6-4 to TRBJ2-2; weak D call: TRBD2 (5 bases). Trimming left V 2 bases short and J 4 bases short, with 5 bases between. The CDR3 has 13 residues. CDR1 and CDR2 from the germline V gene are MRHNA and SNTAGT. The CDR3 loop reads CASSDGSTGELFF. CDR3 nucleotides: TGTGCCAGCAGTGACGGGAGCACCGGGGAGCTGTTTTTT.

In DNA form, the CDR3 reads TGCAGCGGGGGACTAGCGGGAGACCCAGATACGCAGTATTTT. Translating gives CSGGLAGDPDTQYF. The chain joins TRBV29-1 to TRBJ2-3, with 14 nucleotides matching TRBD2. The CDR3 has 14 amino acids. V dropped 7 bases and J dropped 4; count of bases not matched to a gene: 4. Germline V lookup: CDR1 SQVTM, CDR2 ANQGSEA.

The chain joins TRBV20-1 to TRBJ2-2; 15 bases are a match to TRBD2. V lost 2 bases, J lost 6 bases, and 1 base stayed unmatched. In germline, CDR1 is DFQATT, CDR2 SNEGSKA (reference sequence). The CDR3 loop spans 15 amino acids. The CDR3 protein is CSARRTSGGAGELFF. The CDR3 nucleotides are TGCAGTGCTAGACGGACTAGCGGGGGGGCCGGGGAGCTGTTTTTT.

This clonotype was detected ten times or more. The chain recombines TRBV6-4 with TRBJ2-1; tentatively, D is TRBD1 (5 bases). V was trimmed by 6 bases and J by 6 bases, leaving 15 bases between them. Germline-derived CDR1 and CDR2 are MRHNA and SNTAGT. The CDR3 sequence is 14 residues long. The CDR3 DNA sequence: TGTGCCAGCAGCCCCCTAGGGGCGTCCAATGAGCAGTTCTTC. Translating gives CASSPLGASNEQFF.

This clonotype was seen a handful of times. The V and J genes are TRBV6-4 and TRBJ1-1; D gene uncertain. The CDR3 covers 14 residues. V lost 2 bases to trimming and J lost 1 base, with 8 bases between them. Germline V gene sequence: CDR1 MRHNA, CDR2 SNTAGT. CDR3 coding DNA: TGTGCCAGCAGTGACGGAGACGGGAACACTGAAGCTTTCTTT. Protein sequence: CASSDGDGNTEAFF.

A word on this clonotype: Because the CDR3's place on the DNA is in doubt, the DNA is left out and the CDR3 is given as listed by TCRdb. This CDR3 reads CDSSFYICSARGGQNNEQFF. The V and J genes are TRBV5-1 and TRBJ2-1; TRBD1, the D gene given by the table, was not confirmed from the DNA. Germline values: CDR1 SGHRS, CDR2 YFSETQ. The CDR3 comprises 20 residues, both ends counted.

The genes are TRBV6-1 and TRBJ2-6, with D tentatively TRBD1 (6 bases). V lost 1 base and J lost 4, with 11 bases in between. Germline assignment: CDR1 MNHNS and CDR2 SASEGT. This CDR3 is 16 amino acids long. The CDR3 loop reads CASSEEQGSGANVLTF. The CDR3 nucleotides read TGTGCCAGCAGTGAAGAGCAGGGGTCCGGGGCCAACGTCCTGACTTTC.

The rearrangement uses TRBV24-1 and TRBJ2-2; D not resolved. The CDR3 covers 15 residues. V was shortened by 0 bases and J by 5 bases, with 9 bases between the two germline ends. Germline CDR1 is KGHDR and CDR2 is SFDVKD. The CDR3 loop is CATSDLNIETGELFF. Written as DNA, the CDR3 is TGTGCCACCAGTGATTTGAACATCGAGACCGGGGAGCTGTTTTTT.

The chain employs TRBV5-1 and TRBJ1-1; a possible D gene is TRBD1 (5 bases). V shed 2 bases and J shed 2 bases, with 19 bases lying between them. The CDR3 is 17 residues long. Germline CDR1 reads SGHRS; CDR2 reads YFSETQ. The CDR3 sequence is CASSLTRRGRSNTEAFF. The CDR3 nucleotides read TGCGCCAGCAGCTTAACACGAAGGGGACGGAGCAACACTGAAGCTTTCTTT.

The chain recombines TRBV6-4 with TRBJ2-3; 14 bases map to TRBD2. V lost 4 bases and J lost 3; bases outside the gene matches: 0. Germline CDR1 reads MRHNA; CDR2 reads SNTAGT. This CDR3 has 15 amino acids. CDR3 DNA sequence: TGTGCCAGCAGTGGACTAGCGGGGGGGACAGATACGCAGTATTTT. This encodes CASSGLAGGTDTQYF.

The chain couples TRBV7-6 to TRBJ2-7, with D possibly TRBD1 on 6 matching bases. Germline V gives CDR1 SGHVS, CDR2 FNYEAQ. The V and J ends lost 5 bases and 2 bases respectively, with 13 bases between them. The CDR3 totals 14 residues. The CDR3 nucleotides read TGTGCCAGCAGCCCCCGGACAGACCCCTACGAGCAGTACTTC. This encodes CASSPRTDPYEQYF.

Points on this clonotype: A much more abundant neighbour one base away suggests this may be a read error. This chain links TRBV6-4 with TRBJ2-2, with D possibly TRBD2 on 5 matching bases. Per germline, CDR1 MRHNA and CDR2 SNTAGT. The CDR3 is made up of 12 amino acids. For the CDR3, the DNA is TGTGCCAGCAGTGAGAACACCGGGGAGCTGTATTTT. Translation gives CASSENTGELYF.

This clonotype was detected once. The genes are TRBV20-1 and TRBJ2-1; no firm D call. V shed 3 bases and J shed 0 bases, with 12 bases lying between them. From germline, CDR1 is DFQATT and CDR2 SNEGSKA (reference sequence). This CDR3 comprises 15 residues. The CDR3 spells CSASGDQNSYNEQFF. CDR3 DNA: TGCAGTGCTAGTGGAGACCAGAACTCCTACAATGAGCAGTTCTTC.

This clonotype is classed as medium-sized. The gene calls are TRBV20-1 and TRBJ2-5; no clear D gene. There are 15 residues in the CDR3. In germline, CDR1 is DFQATT, CDR2 SNEGSKA (reference sequence). The V end lost 2 bases, the J end lost 5 bases, and 18 bases lay between the germline ends. DNA of the CDR3: TGCAGTGCTAGACCGCCCACAAGCGATTTCGAGACCCAGTACTTC. Translation gives CSARPPTSDFETQYF.

This clonotype is classed as medium-sized. The V and J genes are TRBV6-4 and TRBJ2-2; D gene uncertain. CDR1 and CDR2 from the germline V gene are MRHNA and SNTAGT. The CDR3 loop spans 12 amino acids. V dropped 3 bases and J dropped 1 base, with 0 bases sitting between them. CDR3 protein: CASSENTGELFF. The CDR3 coding sequence is TGTGCCAGCAGTGAGAACACCGGGGAGCTGTTTTTT.

The rearrangement joins TRBV12-3 or TRBV12-4 to TRBJ2-1; 8 positions agree with TRBD2. The CDR3 length is 13 residues. The V segment lost 10 bases and the J segment 5 bases; nucleotides outside the gene matches: 7. CDR3 DNA: TGTGCCACCCGACTAGCGCTACACAATGAGCAGTTCTTC. Its translation: CATRLALHNEQFF.

This clonotype is termed large. This chain connects TRBV20-1 to TRBJ2-7; 9 nucleotides match TRBD1. The CDR3 sequence is 14 residues long. The V and J ends lost 2 bases and 3 bases, in that order; junction bases with no gene match: 5. In germline, CDR1 is DFQATT, CDR2 SNEGSKA (reference sequence). The CDR3, as DNA: TGCAGTGCTAGACTACAGGGGGCAGACTACGAGCAGTACTTC. It is translated as CSARLQGADYEQYF.

This clonotype is judged medium-sized (0.01 to 0.1%). The CDR3 sequence is CASSDGASTDTQYF. The CDR3, as DNA: TGTGCCAGCAGTGACGGGGCTAGCACAGATACGCAGTATTTT. This rearrangement joins TRBV6-4 to TRBJ2-3; weak D call: TRBD1 (5 bases). The ends were cut back, 2 bases at V and 0 bases at J, with 6 bases in the middle. Germline V gene sequence: CDR1 MRHNA, CDR2 SNTAGT. The CDR3 sequence is 14 residues long.

This clonotype is labeled medium-sized. The chain couples TRBV20-1 to TRBJ2-5; possibly TRBD2 for D (5 bases). With 1 base removed from V and 3 bases from J, the gap between germline ends came to 12 bases. The CDR3 covers 14 residues. CDR1 and CDR2 (germline): DFQATT, SNEGSKA (reference sequence). This CDR3 is CSARGSDGKETQYF. CDR3 bases: TGCAGTGCTAGAGGGTCAGACGGGAAAGAGACCCAGTACTTC.

This clonotype showed up just a few times. Written as DNA, the CDR3 is TGTGCCAGCAGCGATGATGCCGGGACAGGTGCCAACGTCCTGACTTTC. It yields the protein CASSDDAGTGANVLTF. This chain connects TRBV6-1 to TRBJ2-6; 8 bases are shared with TRBD1. From germline, CDR1 is MNHNS and CDR2 SASEGT. This CDR3 spans 16 amino acids. The ends lost 6 bases at V and 7 bases at J; junction bases unmatched: 11.

In its sample, this clonotype is hyperexpanded (1% or more). V usage is TRBV6-4 and J usage is TRBJ2-3, with 8 nucleotides matching TRBD2. V lost 2 bases to trimming and J lost 0 bases; unmatched junction nucleotides: 10. Germline V gene lookup returns CDR1 MRHNA and CDR2 SNTAGT. The CDR3 is 18 amino acids. CDR3 amino acids: CASSDAPSGGSSTDTQYF. The CDR3 DNA is TGTGCCAGCAGTGACGCTCCGTCGGGGGGGTCCAGCACAGATACGCAGTATTTT.